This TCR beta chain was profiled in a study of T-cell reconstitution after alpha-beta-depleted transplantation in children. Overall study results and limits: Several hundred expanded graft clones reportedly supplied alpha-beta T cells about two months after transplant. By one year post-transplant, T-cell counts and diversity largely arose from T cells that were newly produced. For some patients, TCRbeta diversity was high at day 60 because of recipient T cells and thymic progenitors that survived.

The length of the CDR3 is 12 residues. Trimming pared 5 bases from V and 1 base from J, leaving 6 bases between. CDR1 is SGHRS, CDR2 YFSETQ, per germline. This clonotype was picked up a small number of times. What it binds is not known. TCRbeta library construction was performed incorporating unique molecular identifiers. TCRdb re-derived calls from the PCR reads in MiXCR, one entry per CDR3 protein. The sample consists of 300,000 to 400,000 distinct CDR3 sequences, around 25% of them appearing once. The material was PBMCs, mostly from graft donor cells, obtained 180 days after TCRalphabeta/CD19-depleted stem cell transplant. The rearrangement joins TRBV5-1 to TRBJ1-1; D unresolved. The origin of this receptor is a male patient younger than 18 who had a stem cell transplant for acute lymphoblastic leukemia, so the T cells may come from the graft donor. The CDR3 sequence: CASRWGNTEAFF. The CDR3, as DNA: TGCGCCAGCAGATGGGGGAACACTGAAGCTTTCTTT.